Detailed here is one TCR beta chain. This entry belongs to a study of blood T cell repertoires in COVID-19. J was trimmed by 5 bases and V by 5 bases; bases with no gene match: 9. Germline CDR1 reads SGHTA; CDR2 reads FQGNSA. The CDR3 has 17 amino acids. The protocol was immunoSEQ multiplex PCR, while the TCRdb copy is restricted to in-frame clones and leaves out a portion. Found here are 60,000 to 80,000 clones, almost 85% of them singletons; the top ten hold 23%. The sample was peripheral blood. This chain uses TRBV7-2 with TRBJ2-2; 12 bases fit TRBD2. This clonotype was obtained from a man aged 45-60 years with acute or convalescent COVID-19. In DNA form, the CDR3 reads TGTGCCAGCAGCCCCCAGACTAGCGGGGGACCAACCGGGGAGCTGTTTTTT. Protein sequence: CASSPQTSGGPTGELFF.